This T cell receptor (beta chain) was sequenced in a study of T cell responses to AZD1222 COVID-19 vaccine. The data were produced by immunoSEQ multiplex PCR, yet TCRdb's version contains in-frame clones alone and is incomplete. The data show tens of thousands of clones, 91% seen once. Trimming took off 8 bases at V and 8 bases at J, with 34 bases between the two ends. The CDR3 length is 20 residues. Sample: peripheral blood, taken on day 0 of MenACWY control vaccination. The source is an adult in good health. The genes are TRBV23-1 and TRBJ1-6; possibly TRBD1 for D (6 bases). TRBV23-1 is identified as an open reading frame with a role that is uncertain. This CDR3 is CASGHPGVFRGALWDSPLHF. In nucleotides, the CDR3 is TGCGCCAGCGGGCACCCTGGGGTATTTAGGGGGGCCCTATGGGATTCACCCCTCCACTTT.